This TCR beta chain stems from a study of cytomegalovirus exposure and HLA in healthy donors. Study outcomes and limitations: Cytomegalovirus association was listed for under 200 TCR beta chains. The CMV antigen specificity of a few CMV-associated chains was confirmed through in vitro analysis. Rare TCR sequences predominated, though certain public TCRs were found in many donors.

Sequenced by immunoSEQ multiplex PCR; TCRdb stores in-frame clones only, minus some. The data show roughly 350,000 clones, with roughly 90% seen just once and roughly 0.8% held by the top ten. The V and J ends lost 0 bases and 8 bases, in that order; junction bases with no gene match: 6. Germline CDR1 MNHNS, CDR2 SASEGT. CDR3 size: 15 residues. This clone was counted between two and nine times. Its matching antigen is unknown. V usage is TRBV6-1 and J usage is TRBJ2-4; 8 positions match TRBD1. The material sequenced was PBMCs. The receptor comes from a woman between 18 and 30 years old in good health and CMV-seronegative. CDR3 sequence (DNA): TGTGCCAGCAGTGAAGCCGGGACAGGATGGGACATTCAGTACTTC. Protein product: CASSEAGTGWDIQYF.